The rows below give T cell receptor beta chains drawn from one sample of a study of T cells in Graves' hyperthyroidism and ophthalmopathy. Each CDR3 protein gets one entry after TCRdb re-called the multiplex PCR reads with MiXCR. The sample lists around 280,000 distinct CDR3 sequences, less than 15% occurring once. Material: blood. Receptor source: a woman aged 25-40 years with Graves' hyperthyroidism that later progressed to Graves' ophthalmopathy. Each CDR3 is given with its conserved first and last residue. D genes are given only for firm matches. A row's size may be missing; if present it is once, few, many or a size class.

size	length	V	J	D	DNA	CDR3
many	13	TRBV29-1	TRBJ2-1	TRBD2	TGCAGCGCCCTAGCGGGAGTTTTTGATGAGCAGTTCTTC	CSALAGVFDEQFF
many	15	TRBV2	TRBJ2-7	-	TGTGCCAGCAGTGTTGACTTTGACAGACTATACGAGCAGTACTTC	CASSVDFDRLYEQYF
-	15	TRBV19	TRBJ2-7	-	TGTGCCAGTAGCCTAATTCGGGACGCCTCCTACGAGCAGTACTTC	CASSLIRDASYEQYF
-	14	TRBV20-1	TRBJ1-5	-	TGCAGTGCCTCAGCGTCAGGGCTCAATCAGCCCCAGCATTTT	CSASASGLNQPQHF
many	13	TRBV6-1	TRBJ1-2	-	TGTGCCAGCAGTTCGTCCTTAGGGTATGGCTACACCTTC	CASSSSLGYGYTF
many	16	TRBV3-1	TRBJ2-1	TRBD2	TGTGCCAGCAGCGCCCTTAGCGGGAGGCTTACCAATGAGCAGTTCTTC	CASSALSGRLTNEQFF
-	14	TRBV12-3/TRBV12-4	TRBJ1-2	-	TGTGCCAGCAGCCCCCGGACAGCCACCTATGGCTACACCTTC	CASSPRTATYGYTF
many	12	TRBV28	TRBJ2-7	-	TGTGCCAGCAGTTTACTAGGCTACGAGCAGTACTTC	CASSLLGYEQYF
-	18	TRBV6-1	TRBJ1-6	-	TGTGCCAGCAGTGAAGCGCTCGCGGGGGCGGGTCTCAGGTCACCCCTCCACTTT	CASSEALAGAGLRSPLHF
-	17	TRBV6-2/TRBV6-3	TRBJ2-2	TRBD2	TGTGCCAGCAGAGTGCTCAGACTAGCGGGGACCACCGGGGAGCTGTTTTTT	CASRVLRLAGTTGELFF
many	17	TRBV7-2	TRBJ2-2	-	TGTGCCAGCAGCTTAGTGGCGGGCCAGGGATCCCTCGGGGAGCTGTTTTTT	CASSLVAGQGSLGELFF
many	12	TRBV7-8	TRBJ2-7	-	TGTGCCAGCAGCCTTAGCAGCGGTGAGCAGTACTTC	CASSLSSGEQYF
many	12	TRBV30	TRBJ1-1	-	TGTGCCTGGAAGAGGTCCCAGGGTGAAGCTTTCTTT	CAWKRSQGEAFF
few	17	TRBV19	TRBJ2-7	-	TGTGCCAGTAGTATTGTTTTTGTCCAGAGCCCCCCCTACGAGCAGTACTTC	CASSIVFVQSPPYEQYF
many	14	TRBV20-1	TRBJ1-2	-	TGCAGTGCAACCGGGACCTACCCCAACTATGGCTACACCTTC	CSATGTYPNYGYTF
-	14	TRBV7-9	TRBJ2-7	TRBD2	TGTGCCAGCAGCTTCGGGACTAGCGCTTGGGGGCAGTACTTC	CASSFGTSAWGQYF
many	13	TRBV12-3/TRBV12-4	TRBJ2-7	-	TGTGCCAGCAGTTTAGCCAGGGGCTACGAGCAGTACTTC	CASSLARGYEQYF
many	21	TRBV24-1	TRBJ2-6	TRBD2	TGTGCCACCAGTGATTTCCCCTCATTAGCGGGACTGGGGTCTGGGGCCAACGTCCTGACTTTC	CATSDFPSLAGLGSGANVLTF
many	16	TRBV18	TRBJ1-5	TRBD1	TGTGCCAGCTCAGAGAGACAGGGGGCAGACAATCAGCCCCAGCATTTT	CASSERQGADNQPQHF
many	16	TRBV7-3	TRBJ2-1	TRBD2	TGTGCCAGCAGCCCTCTAGCGGGAGTGGCCTACAATGAGCAGTTCTTC	CASSPLAGVAYNEQFF
few	16	TRBV4-1	TRBJ2-3	TRBD2	TGCGCCAGCAGCCATCGCCGGGACTACGGCACAGATACGCAGTATTTT	CASSHRRDYGTDTQYF
few	14	TRBV19	TRBJ2-3	-	TGTGCCAGTTTTCGTGGGGGCTACACAGATACGCAGTATTTT	CASFRGGYTDTQYF
many	15	TRBV12-3/TRBV12-4	TRBJ2-1	TRBD2	TGTGCCAGCGCCATGACTAGCGGCTCCTACAATGAGCAGTTCTTC	CASAMTSGSYNEQFF
many	14	TRBV28	TRBJ2-3	-	TGTGCCAGCAGTCCCTCCGGGGGCACAGATACGCAGTATTTT	CASSPSGGTDTQYF
many	15	TRBV20-1	TRBJ2-1	-	TGCAGTGCTAGAGATCAGGGCAGGGCCTACAATGAGCAGTTCTTC	CSARDQGRAYNEQFF
many	16	TRBV7-2	TRBJ1-5	-	TGTGCCAGCAGCCCCCATTCAGGGGCTAGCAATCAGCCCCAGCATTTT	CASSPHSGASNQPQHF
many	15	TRBV6-2/TRBV6-3	TRBJ1-5	-	TGTGCCAGCAGGAGGACGGCTGTTAGCAATCAGCCCCAGCATTTT	CASRRTAVSNQPQHF
many	15	TRBV28	TRBJ1-4	-	TGTGCCAGCAGTGTATCGGGACATTCTAATGAAAAACTGTTTTTT	CASSVSGHSNEKLFF
few	16	TRBV5-1	TRBJ2-5	-	TGCGCCAGCAGCCTGGAGGGAACAGGGATTAAAGAGACCCAGTACTTC	CASSLEGTGIKETQYF
many	13	TRBV9	TRBJ2-5	-	TGTGCCAGCAGCGTAGGGGCCGGGCAGACCCAGTACTTC	CASSVGAGQTQYF
many	19	TRBV6-1	TRBJ1-1	-	TGTGCCAGCAGTGTTATACCATCAGGAACCAGGAGGGCGAACACTGAAGCTTTCTTT	CASSVIPSGTRRANTEAFF
many	16	TRBV6-1	TRBJ2-7	TRBD2	TGTGCCAGCAGTGAAGAAGCTAGCGGGCATTCCTACGAGCAGTACTTC	CASSEEASGHSYEQYF
few	12	TRBV6-5	TRBJ2-2	-	TGTGCCAGCAGTTACTTCTCCGGGGAGCTGTTTTTT	CASSYFSGELFF
-	13	TRBV4-2	TRBJ2-7	-	TGTGCCAGCAGCCAAGGGCTTGGTGGTGGGCAGTACTTC	CASSQGLGGGQYF
many	15	TRBV2	TRBJ2-3	TRBD2	TGTGCCAGTACCTCACTAGCGGGGGGCACAGATACGCAGTATTTT	CASTSLAGGTDTQYF
many	16	TRBV6-6	TRBJ1-2	TRBD1	TGTGCCAGCAGTTACGTGAGGACAGGGGGCAGCTATGGCTACACCTTC	CASSYVRTGGSYGYTF
many	16	TRBV28	TRBJ1-5	-	TGTGCCAGCAGCCCAAGATCTGGTAGGGACAATCAGCCCCAGCATTTT	CASSPRSGRDNQPQHF
many	13	TRBV12-3/TRBV12-4	TRBJ2-5	-	TGTGCCAGCAGTTTATTCCCCCAAGAGACCCAGTACTTC	CASSLFPQETQYF
few	15	TRBV6-1	TRBJ2-7	TRBD1	TGTGCCAGCAGACTATCGGGACAGAATACCTACGAGCAGTACTTC	CASRLSGQNTYEQYF